The next 12 T cell receptor beta chains were all read from a single sample in a study of beta chain features in type 1 diabetes. Sequencing targeted expressed TCRB transcripts, as all isolated RNA had been reverse transcribed. This table comes from immunoSEQ multiplex PCR, and its TCRdb copy is limited to in-frame clones, with some not included. The sample shows around 280,000 clones, 7.5% to 9.5% of them seen only once. The sample consisted of central memory CD4+ T cells from blood. The receptor source for this set is a woman aged 18-29 years in good health.

The sample holds many counts of this clone. CDR3 sequence reads: CASSISFNGELFF. In nucleotides, the CDR3 is TGTGCCAGTAGTATCTCCTTTAACGGGGAGCTGTTTTTT. J is TRBJ2-2 and V is TRBV19; no definite D call. V was cut by 3 bases and J by 7 bases, with 9 bases left in between. There are 13 residues in the CDR3. Germline V lookup: CDR1 LNHDA, CDR2 SQIVND (reference sequence). The variable domain in full, with the rest retrieved from reference TRBV19 and TRBJ2-2, is DGGITQSPKYLFRKEGQNVTLSCEQNLNHDAMYWYRQDPGQGLRLIYYSQIVNDFQKGDIAEGYSVSREKKESFPLTVTSAQKNPTAFYLCASSISFNGELFFGEGSRLTVL.

As concerns this clone: Other DNA sequences in this specimen translate into the identical CDR3. The DNA for the CDR3 is TGTGCCAGCAGCGACAGGGGCTATGGCTACACCTTC. This gives the protein CASSDRGYGYTF. The rearrangement joins TRBV19 to TRBJ1-2; TRBD1 matches 8 bases. The CDR3 has 12 amino acids. J gave up 4 bases and V 9 bases, and 4 bases lay outside the gene matches. CDR1 and CDR2 from the germline V gene are LNHDA and SQIVND (reference sequence).

In this sample, this clone turned up a few times. The chain recombines TRBV9 with TRBJ2-2, with D perhaps matching TRBD2 (6 bases). The V end lost 6 bases, the J end lost 6 bases, and 18 bases lay between the germline ends. The germline gives CDR1 SGDLS, CDR2 YYNGEE. This CDR3 has 15 amino acids. The CDR3 loop reads CASTFGGSRSGELFF. CDR3 DNA: TGTGCCAGCACCTTTGGGGGGTCGAGATCCGGGGAGCTGTTTTTT.

The genes are TRBV6-5 and TRBJ1-2, with D unresolved. The CDR3 has 13 amino acids. V was pared by 6 bases and J by 3 bases, with 11 bases between. In germline, CDR1 is MNHEY, CDR2 SVGAGI. The CDR3 loop is CASSRTRDYGYTF. In DNA, the CDR3 is TGTGCCAGCAGCCGCACGAGAGACTATGGCTACACCTTC.

The chain recombines TRBV18 with TRBJ1-5; TRBD1 aligns across 8 bases. Germline V lookup: CDR1 KGHSH, CDR2 LQKENI. J lost 2 bases, V lost 6 bases, and 3 bases had no gene match. The CDR3 has 14 amino acids. The CDR3 region is CASSETGGNQPQHF. The DNA of the CDR3 is TGTGCCAGCTCCGAGACAGGGGGCAATCAGCCCCAGCATTTT.

The J gene is TRBJ2-1, the V gene TRBV9; D is possibly TRBD1 or TRBD2 (7 bases each). CDR3 length: 17 residues. V was clipped by 4 bases and J by 0 bases, with 17 bases between them. Germline CDR1 is SGDLS and CDR2 is YYNGEE. The DNA of the CDR3 is TGTGCCAGCAGCTCCCCCAGGGGGGGGCTCTCCTACAATGAGCAGTTCTTC. It yields the protein CASSSPRGGLSYNEQFF.

V is TRBV28 and J is TRBJ2-7; perhaps D is TRBD1 or TRBD2 (5 bases each). Germline V gives CDR1 MDHEN, CDR2 SYDVKM. The CDR3 spans 14 residues. V was shortened by 6 bases and J by 2 bases, with 14 bases between the two germline ends. The CDR3 DNA sequence: TGTGCCAGCAGACCCACTGGGGGAACCTACGAGCAGTACGTC. It codes for CASRPTGGTYEQYV.

This chain links TRBV6-5 with TRBJ1-2; possibly TRBD1 for D (5 bases). From germline, CDR1 is MNHEY and CDR2 SVGAGI. V was cut by 5 bases and J by 4 bases, with 11 bases left in between. This CDR3 is built from 13 residues. DNA of the CDR3: TGTGCCAGCAGTGACAGTGCTGGCTATGGCTACACCTTC. Protein: CASSDSAGYGYTF.

The V gene is TRBV2, the J gene TRBJ2-7; D is unresolved. Germline-derived CDR1 and CDR2 are SNHLY and FYNNEI. The CDR3 contains 13 residues. V lost 4 bases, J lost 1 base, and 8 bases lay in between. CDR3 sequence: CASSGGNSYEQYF. The CDR3 nucleotides read TGTGCCAGCAGTGGAGGAAATTCCTACGAGCAGTACTTC.

This rearrangement joins TRBV28 to TRBJ2-3, with D hard to call. From germline, CDR1 is MDHEN and CDR2 SYDVKM. Trimming shortened V by 3 bases and J by 2 bases, and 3 bases separated the two germline ends. The CDR3 extends over 12 amino acids. The CDR3, as DNA: TGTGCCAGCAGTTTCCTCACAGATACGCAGTATTTT. The encoded protein is CASSFLTDTQYF. Full variable domain (missing parts from reference TRBV28 and TRBJ2-3): DVKVTQSSRYLVKRTGEKVFLECVQDMDHENMFWYRQDPGLGLRLIYFSYDVKMKEKGDIPEGYSVSREKKERFSLILESASTNQTSMYLCASSFLTDTQYFGPGTRLTVL.

There are many counts of this clone. This chain joins TRBV6-5 and TRBJ1-2; D unclear. Trimming cost V 0 bases and J 0 bases, with 11 bases left between them. The CDR3 is 16 amino acids. CDR1 and CDR2 from the germline V gene are MNHEY and SVGAGI. The CDR3 DNA reads TGTGCCAGCAGTTACTCGAAGGCGAGACCTAACTATGGCTACACCTTC. Amino acid sequence: CASSYSKARPNYGYTF.

The chain recombines TRBV10-3 with TRBJ2-1; weak D call: TRBD1 (8 bases). The CDR3 sequence is 14 residues long. Germline V gene data show CDR1 as ENHRY and CDR2 as SYGVKD. Trimming removed 6 bases at V and 3 bases at J, with 12 bases between. The CDR3 loop reads CAIRQGDYYNEQFF. The CDR3, as DNA: TGTGCCATCAGACAGGGGGACTACTACAATGAGCAGTTCTTC.